The T cell receptor beta chain under discussion was sequenced for a study of OX40 agonist ivuxolimab in advanced cancers. Background on the study: Mean age about 60 years, range about 23 to 80; 82.7% male.

Only in-frame clones appear in the TCRdb table, and some are missing; sequencing was by immunoSEQ multiplex PCR. The table shows about 53,000 clones, with more than 70% occurring only once. This clone is a singleton in its sample. Patients who had autoimmune disease history or got systemic immunosuppression were left out. V lost 7 bases, J lost 4 bases, and 8 bases stayed unmatched. The CDR3 length is 15 residues. Germline-derived CDR1 and CDR2 are LNHDA and SQIVND (reference sequence). The sample consisted of CD4+ or CD8+ T cells sorted from blood, taken in a trial of the OX40 agonist ivuxolimab. This TCR was recovered from an adult with an advanced solid tumor such as melanoma, head and neck, liver or kidney cancer. The chain carries TRBV19 and TRBJ2-3; the match to TRBD2 covers 10 bases. CDR3 residues: CASKAGGVTADTQYF. DNA for the CDR3: TGTGCCAGTAAAGCGGGGGGGGTCACGGCAGATACGCAGTATTTT.